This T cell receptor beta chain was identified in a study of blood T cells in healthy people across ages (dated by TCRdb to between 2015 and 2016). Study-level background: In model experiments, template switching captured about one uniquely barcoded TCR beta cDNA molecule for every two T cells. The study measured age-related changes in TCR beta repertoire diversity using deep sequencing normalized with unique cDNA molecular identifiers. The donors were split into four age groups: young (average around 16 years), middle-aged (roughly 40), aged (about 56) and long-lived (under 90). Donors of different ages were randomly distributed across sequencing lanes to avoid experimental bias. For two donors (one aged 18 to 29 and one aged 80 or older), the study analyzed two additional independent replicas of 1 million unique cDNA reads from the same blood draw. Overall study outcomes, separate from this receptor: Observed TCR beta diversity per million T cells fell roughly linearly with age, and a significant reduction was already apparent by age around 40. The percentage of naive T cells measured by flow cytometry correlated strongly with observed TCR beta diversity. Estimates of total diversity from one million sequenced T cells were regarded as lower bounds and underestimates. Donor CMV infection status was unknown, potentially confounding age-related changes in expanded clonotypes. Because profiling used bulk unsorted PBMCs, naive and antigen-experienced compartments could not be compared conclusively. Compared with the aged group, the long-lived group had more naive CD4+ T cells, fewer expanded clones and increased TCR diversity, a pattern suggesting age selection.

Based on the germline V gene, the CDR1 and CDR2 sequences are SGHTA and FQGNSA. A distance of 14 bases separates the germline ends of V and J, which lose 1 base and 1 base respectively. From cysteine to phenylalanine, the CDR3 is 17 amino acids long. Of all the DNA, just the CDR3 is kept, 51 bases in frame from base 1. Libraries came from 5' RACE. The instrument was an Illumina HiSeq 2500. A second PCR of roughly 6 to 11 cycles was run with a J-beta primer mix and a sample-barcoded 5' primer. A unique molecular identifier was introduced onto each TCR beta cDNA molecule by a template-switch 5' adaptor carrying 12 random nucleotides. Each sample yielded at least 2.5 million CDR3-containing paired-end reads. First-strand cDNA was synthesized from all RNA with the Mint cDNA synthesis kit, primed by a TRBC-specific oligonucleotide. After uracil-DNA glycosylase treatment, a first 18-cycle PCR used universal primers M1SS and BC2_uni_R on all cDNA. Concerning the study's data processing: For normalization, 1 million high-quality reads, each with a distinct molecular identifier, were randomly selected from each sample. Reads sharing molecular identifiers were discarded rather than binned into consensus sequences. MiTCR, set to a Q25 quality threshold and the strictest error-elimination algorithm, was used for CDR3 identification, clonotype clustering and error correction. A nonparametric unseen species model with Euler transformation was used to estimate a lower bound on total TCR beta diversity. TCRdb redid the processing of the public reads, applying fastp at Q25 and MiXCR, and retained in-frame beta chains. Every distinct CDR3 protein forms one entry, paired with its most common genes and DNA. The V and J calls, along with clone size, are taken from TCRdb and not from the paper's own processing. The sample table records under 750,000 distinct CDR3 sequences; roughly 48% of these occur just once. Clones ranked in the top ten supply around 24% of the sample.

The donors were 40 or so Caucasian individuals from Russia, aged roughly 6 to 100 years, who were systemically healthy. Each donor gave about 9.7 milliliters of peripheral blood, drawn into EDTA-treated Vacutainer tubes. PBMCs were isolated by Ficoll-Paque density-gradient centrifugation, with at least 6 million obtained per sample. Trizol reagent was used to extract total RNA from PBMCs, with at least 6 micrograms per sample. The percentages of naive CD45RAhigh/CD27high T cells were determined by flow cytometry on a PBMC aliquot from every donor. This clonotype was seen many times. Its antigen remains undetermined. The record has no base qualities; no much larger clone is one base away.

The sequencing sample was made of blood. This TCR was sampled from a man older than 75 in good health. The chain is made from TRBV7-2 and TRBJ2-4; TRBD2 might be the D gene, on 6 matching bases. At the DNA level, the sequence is TGTGCCAGCAGCTTAGGGTCAACGGGAGTGGCCAAAAACATTCAGTACTTC. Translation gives CASSLGSTGVAKNIQYF. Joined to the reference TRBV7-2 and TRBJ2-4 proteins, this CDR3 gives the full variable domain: GAGVSQSPSNKVTEKGKDVELRCDPISGHTALYWYRQSLGQGLEFLIYFQGNSAPDKSGLPSDRFSAERTGGSVSTLTIQRTQQEDSAVYLCASSLGSTGVAKNIQYFGAGTRLSVL.